This TCR beta chain emerged from a study of blood T cell repertoires in COVID-19. At the level of the study: Samples representing acute and convalescent COVID-19 were sourced from the United States, Italy and Spain. The analysed material was cDNA or gDNA that came from T cells, B-cell-depleted T cells, or PBMCs.

Germline CDR1 WNHNN, CDR2 SYGVQD (reference sequence). V was pared by 3 bases and J by 5 bases, with 5 bases of the junction left unmatched. CDR3 length equals 15 residues. Original methodology: From reference gene primer amplification, estimates of nucleated cell counts were derived. Sequencing used immunoSEQ multiplex PCR; TCRdb keeps in-frame clones, though not all of them. That table furnishes V, J and clone size, whereas the DNA furnished D and trimming. The data contain under 300,000 clones, 86% of them singletons. The sequence derives from a man aged 60 to 75 with acute or convalescent COVID-19. The V and J genes are TRBV10-1 and TRBJ2-1; 9 bases line up with TRBD2. Sequences were obtained from peripheral blood. CDR3 DNA sequence: TGCGCCAGCAGTGATAATAGCGGGAGTGACAATGAGCAGTTCTTC. Its translation: CASSDNSGSDNEQFF.